This TCR beta chain was retrieved from a study of CD8+ T cells in alopecia areata. Following extraction, RNA underwent reverse transcription to cDNA, which served as the sequencing template. The table came from immunoSEQ multiplex PCR; TCRdb's copy has only in-frame clones and leaves some out. The top ten clones hold about 1.6% of a sample with about 220,000 clones, more than 45% of them seen once. CDR1 SEHNR and CDR2 FQNEAQ come from the germline V gene (reference sequence). V was shortened by 2 bases and J by 0 bases, with 0 bases between the two germline ends. The CDR3 spans 12 residues. In regard to this clone: Its antigen remains unknown. The identical CDR3 is also encoded by other nucleotide sequences in the sample.

Treatment described: oral pan-JAK inhibitor, 5-10 mg twice daily. Findings and caveats of the study: On tofacitinib, scalp clonality and expanded CD8+ clones among top 100 fell significantly. Tissue-resident alphabeta T cells belonging to normal skin likewise get sequenced within scalp specimens.

J is TRBJ2-3 and V is TRBV7-9, with D hard to call. The receptor was isolated from a human donor with alopecia areata. Sequenced material: CD4+ T cells sorted from blood, taken at week 4, from a patient treated with tofacitinib. Here the CDR3 reads CASSLSTDTQYF. For the CDR3, the DNA is TGTGCCAGCAGCTTAAGCACAGATACGCAGTATTTT.